These 3 T cell receptor beta chains were sequenced from one sample in a study of brain T cells in children with intractable seizures. This table comes from immunoSEQ multiplex PCR, and its TCRdb copy is limited to in-frame clones, with some not included. This repertoire shows about 340,000 clones, roughly 93% found once; its top ten account for 4.5% to 7%. The time point is: blood from clinic visit 5 months post-surgery; TSC patient then seizure free. The sequences come from peripheral blood, collected more than 4 months after surgery. The receptors were gathered from a boy under two years old with tuberous sclerosis and intractable seizures.

The chain recombines TRBV6-5 with TRBJ1-6; perhaps TRBD1 as D (5 bases). Germline V gene lookup returns CDR1 MNHEY and CDR2 SVGAGI. Between the trimmed V and J ends, which lost 2 bases and 12 bases, there was a span of 11 bases. CDR3 length: 13 amino acids. CDR3 in amino acids: CASSYDGGVPLHF. The CDR3 nucleotides read TGTGCCAGCAGTTACGACGGGGGTGTACCCCTCCACTTT.

In nucleotides, the CDR3 is TGTGCCAGTAGTTCCAGGAGCAATCAGCCCCAGCATTTT. Its protein product is CASSSRSNQPQHF. The chain uses TRBV19 and TRBJ1-5; no reliable D call. The CDR3 has 13 amino acids. V lost 5 bases to trimming and J lost 1 base, with 6 bases between them. Germline lookup yields CDR1 LNHDA and CDR2 SQIVND (reference sequence).

The chain is built from TRBV7-9 and TRBJ1-3; 8 nucleotides match TRBD1. J gave up 2 bases and V 2 bases, and 2 bases lay outside the gene matches. The CDR3 loop spans 15 amino acids. Germline V gene sequence: CDR1 SEHNR, CDR2 FQNEAQ (reference sequence). CDR3 residues: CASSLQGATGNTIYF. CDR3 sequence (DNA): TGTGCCAGCAGCTTACAGGGGGCTACTGGAAACACCATATATTTT.